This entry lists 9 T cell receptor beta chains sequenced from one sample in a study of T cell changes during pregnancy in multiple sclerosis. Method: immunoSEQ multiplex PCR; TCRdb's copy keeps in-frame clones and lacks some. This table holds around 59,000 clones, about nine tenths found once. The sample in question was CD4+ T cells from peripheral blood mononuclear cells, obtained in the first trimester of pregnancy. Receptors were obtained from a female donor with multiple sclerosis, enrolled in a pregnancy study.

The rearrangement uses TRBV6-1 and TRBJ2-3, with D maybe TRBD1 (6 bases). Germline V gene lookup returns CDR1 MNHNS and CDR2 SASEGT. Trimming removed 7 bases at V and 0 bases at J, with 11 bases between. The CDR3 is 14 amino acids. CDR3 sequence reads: CASTQGPSTDTQYF. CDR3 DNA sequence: TGTGCCAGCACCCAGGGGCCGAGCACAGATACGCAGTATTTT.

The CDR3 region is CASSLAFAGGNGYTF. The CDR3 DNA reads as TGTGCCAGCAGCTTAGCTTTCGCAGGGGGCAATGGCTACACCTTC. V and J are TRBV7-8 and TRBJ1-2; 8 bases fit TRBD1. The CDR3 totals 15 residues. Looked up from germline, CDR1 is SGHVS and CDR2 is FQNEAQ. V gave up 0 bases and J gave up 6 bases; unmatched junction bases: 6.

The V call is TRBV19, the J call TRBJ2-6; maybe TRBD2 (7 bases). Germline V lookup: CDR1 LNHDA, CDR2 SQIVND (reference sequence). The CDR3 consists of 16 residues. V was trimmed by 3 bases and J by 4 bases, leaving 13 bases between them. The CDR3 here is CASSIPGGAGANVLTF. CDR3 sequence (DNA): TGTGCCAGTAGTATCCCTGGGGGGGCCGGGGCCAACGTCCTGACTTTC.

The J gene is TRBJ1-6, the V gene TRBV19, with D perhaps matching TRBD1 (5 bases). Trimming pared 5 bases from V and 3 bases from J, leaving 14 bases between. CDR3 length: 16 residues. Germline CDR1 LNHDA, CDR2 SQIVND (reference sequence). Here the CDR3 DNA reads TGTGCCAGTAGTGCTCCAGGGAACATCTATAATTCACCCCTCCACTTT. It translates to CASSAPGNIYNSPLHF.

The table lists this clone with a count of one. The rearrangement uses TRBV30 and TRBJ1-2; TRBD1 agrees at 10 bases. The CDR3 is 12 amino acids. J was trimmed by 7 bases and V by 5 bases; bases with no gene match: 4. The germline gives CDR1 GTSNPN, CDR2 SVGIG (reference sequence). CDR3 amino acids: CAWAGTGVGYTF. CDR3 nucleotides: TGTGCCTGGGCCGGGACAGGGGTTGGCTACACCTTC.

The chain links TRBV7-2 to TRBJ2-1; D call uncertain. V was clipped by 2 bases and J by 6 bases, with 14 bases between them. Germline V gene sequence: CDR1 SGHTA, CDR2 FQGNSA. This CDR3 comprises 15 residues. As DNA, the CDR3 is TGTGCCAGCAGCTTATTCCAGATAGGAGTCAATGAGCAGTTCTTC. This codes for CASSLFQIGVNEQFF.

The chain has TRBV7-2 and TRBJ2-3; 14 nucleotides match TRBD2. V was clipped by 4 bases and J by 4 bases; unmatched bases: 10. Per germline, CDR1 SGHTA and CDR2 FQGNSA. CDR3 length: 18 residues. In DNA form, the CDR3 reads TGTGCCAGCAGCTCCTTAAATCCGGGACTAGCGGGGGCAGATACGCAGTATTTT. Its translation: CASSSLNPGLAGADTQYF.

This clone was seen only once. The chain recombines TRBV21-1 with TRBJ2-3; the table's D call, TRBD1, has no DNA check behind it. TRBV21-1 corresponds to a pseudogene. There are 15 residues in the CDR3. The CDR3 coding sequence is TGTGCCAGCAGCCCCCGGGACAGATACACAGATACGCAGTATTTT. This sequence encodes CASSPRDRYTDTQYF.

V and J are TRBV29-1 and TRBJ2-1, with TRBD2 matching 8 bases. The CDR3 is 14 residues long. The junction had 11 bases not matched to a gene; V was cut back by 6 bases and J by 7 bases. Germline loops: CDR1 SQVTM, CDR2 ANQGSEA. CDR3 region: CSVGGLVAGNEQFF. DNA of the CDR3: TGCAGCGTAGGGGGACTAGTCGCTGGTAATGAGCAGTTCTTC.